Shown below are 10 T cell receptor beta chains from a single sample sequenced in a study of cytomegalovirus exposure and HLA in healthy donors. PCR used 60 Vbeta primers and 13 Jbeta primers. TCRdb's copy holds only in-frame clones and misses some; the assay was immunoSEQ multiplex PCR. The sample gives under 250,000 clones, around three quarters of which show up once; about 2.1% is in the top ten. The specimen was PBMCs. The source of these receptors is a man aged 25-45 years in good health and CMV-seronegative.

CDR3 bases: TGTGCCATCAGTGATGGGGAGGGGGGGTCAGAAGCTTTCTTT. Translation: CAISDGEGGSEAFF. The genes are TRBV10-3 and TRBJ1-1, with a tentative D call TRBD1 (6 bases). Germline V gene lookup returns CDR1 ENHRY and CDR2 SYGVKD. Trimming took off 3 bases at V and 8 bases at J, with 16 bases between the two ends. The CDR3 has 14 amino acids.

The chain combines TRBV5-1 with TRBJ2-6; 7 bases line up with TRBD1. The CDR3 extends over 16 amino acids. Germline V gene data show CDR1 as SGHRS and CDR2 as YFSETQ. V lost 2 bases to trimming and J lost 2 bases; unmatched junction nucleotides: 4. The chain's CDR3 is CASSFYRGAGANVLTF. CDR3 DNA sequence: TGCGCCAGCAGCTTCTACAGGGGAGCTGGGGCCAACGTCCTGACTTTC.

CDR3 loop: CASSTGLAEETQYF. DNA for the CDR3: TGTGCCAGCAGTACGGGACTAGCGGAAGAGACCCAGTACTTC. The chain combines TRBV6-5 with TRBJ2-5; TRBD2 aligns across 11 bases. The CDR3 has 14 amino acids. Trimming at V came to 5 bases and at J to 3 bases, leaving 2 bases not matched to a gene. Germline assignment: CDR1 MNHEY and CDR2 SVGAGI.

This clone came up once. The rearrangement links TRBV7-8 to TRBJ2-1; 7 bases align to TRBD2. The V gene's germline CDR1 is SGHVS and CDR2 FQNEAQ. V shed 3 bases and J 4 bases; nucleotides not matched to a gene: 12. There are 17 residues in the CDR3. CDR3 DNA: TGTGCCAGCAGCTTGTGGGGCGGGAGAGAGTCTTACAATGAGCAGTTCTTC. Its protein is CASSLWGGRESYNEQFF.

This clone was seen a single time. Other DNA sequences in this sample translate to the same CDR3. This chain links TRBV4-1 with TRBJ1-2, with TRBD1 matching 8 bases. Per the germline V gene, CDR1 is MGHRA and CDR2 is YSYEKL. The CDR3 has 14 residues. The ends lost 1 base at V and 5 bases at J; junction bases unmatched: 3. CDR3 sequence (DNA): TGCGCCAGCAGCCAAGGGACAGGGCCTTATGGCTACACCTTC. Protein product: CASSQGTGPYGYTF.

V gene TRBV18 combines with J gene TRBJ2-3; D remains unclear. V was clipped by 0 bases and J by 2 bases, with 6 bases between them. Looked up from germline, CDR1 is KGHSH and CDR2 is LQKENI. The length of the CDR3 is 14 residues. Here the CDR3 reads CASSPPTITDTQYF. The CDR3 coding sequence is TGTGCCAGCTCACCACCCACTATCACAGATACGCAGTATTTT.

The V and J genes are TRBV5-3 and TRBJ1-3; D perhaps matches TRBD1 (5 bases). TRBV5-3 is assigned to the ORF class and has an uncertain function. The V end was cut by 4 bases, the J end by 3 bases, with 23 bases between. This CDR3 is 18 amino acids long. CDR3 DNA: TGTGCCAGAAGCCGGAACAGTGACAGTCCCGTTTTTGGAAACACCATATATTTT. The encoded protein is CARSRNSDSPVFGNTIYF.

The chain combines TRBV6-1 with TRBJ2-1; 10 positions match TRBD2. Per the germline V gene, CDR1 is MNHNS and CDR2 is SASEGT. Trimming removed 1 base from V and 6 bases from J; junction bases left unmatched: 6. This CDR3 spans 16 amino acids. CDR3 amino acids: CASSEGSLAGVNEQFF. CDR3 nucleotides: TGTGCCAGCAGTGAAGGGAGCCTAGCGGGAGTCAATGAGCAGTTCTTC.

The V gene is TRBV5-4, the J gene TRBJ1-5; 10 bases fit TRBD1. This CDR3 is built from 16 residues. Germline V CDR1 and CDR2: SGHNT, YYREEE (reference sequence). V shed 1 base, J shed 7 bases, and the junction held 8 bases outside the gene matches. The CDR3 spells CASSLSPTGGGQPQHF. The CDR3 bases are TGTGCCAGCAGCTTGAGCCCGACAGGGGGCGGGCAGCCCCAGCATTTT.

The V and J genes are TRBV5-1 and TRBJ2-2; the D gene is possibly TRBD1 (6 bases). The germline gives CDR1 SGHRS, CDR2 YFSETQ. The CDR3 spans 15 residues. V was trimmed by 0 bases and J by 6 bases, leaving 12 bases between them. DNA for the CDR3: TGCGCCAGCAGCTTGGCCCAGGGGTATCCCGGGGAGCTGTTTTTT. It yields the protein CASSLAQGYPGELFF.